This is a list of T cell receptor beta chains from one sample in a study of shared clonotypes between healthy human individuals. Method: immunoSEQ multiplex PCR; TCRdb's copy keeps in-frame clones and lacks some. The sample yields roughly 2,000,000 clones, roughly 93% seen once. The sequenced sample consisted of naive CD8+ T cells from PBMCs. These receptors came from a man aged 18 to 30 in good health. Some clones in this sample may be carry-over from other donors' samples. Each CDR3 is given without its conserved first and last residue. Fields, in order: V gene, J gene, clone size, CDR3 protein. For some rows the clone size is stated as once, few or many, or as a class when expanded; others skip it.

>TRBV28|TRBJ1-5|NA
ASSRGRENQPQH
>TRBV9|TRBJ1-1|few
ASSPSGGNTEAF
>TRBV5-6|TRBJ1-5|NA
ASSLEGQALDQPQH
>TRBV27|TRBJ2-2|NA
ATGYPGELF
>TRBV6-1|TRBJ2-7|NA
ASSEGTSYEQY
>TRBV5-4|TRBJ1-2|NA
ASSSDQGAHGYT
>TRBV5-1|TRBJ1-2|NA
ASSPNPGVANYGYT
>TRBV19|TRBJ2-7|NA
ASSAPGQGTYEQY
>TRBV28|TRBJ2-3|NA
ASSFERTDTQY
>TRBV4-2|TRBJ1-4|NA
ASSRPNREGGEKLF
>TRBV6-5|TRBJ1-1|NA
ASNPSTGGHTEAF
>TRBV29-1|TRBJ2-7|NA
SAFIGHEQY
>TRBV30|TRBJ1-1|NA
AWSVGPATNAEAF
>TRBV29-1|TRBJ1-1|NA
SVDRGLIRDTEAF
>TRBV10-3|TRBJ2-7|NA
AITAGGQGEQY
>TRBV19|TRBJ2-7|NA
ASTPRAGPTEQY
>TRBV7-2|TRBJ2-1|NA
ASSLELQGGVDEQF
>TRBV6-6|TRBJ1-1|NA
ASSYGEGTEAF
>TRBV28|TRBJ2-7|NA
ASSYNEQY
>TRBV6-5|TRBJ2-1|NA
ASSYSASSYNEQF
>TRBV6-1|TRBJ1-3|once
ASSDSTLTGRLGNTIY
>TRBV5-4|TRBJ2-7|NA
APTIGGPIYEQY
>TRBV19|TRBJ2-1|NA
ASSNRDFWNEQF
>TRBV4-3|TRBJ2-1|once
ASSQETGVGHEQF
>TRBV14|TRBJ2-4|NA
ASSQGEVRRAGIQY
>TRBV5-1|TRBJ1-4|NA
ASSLGWGANEKLF
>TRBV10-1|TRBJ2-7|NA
ASSDRTSGYEQY
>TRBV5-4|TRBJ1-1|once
ASSLGTGVAF
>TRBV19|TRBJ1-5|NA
ASIPGEGRQPQH
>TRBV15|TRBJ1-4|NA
ATSLRRGEKLF
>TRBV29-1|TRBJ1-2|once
SVDLLTSNYGYT
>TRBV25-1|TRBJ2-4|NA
ASIGAKNIQY
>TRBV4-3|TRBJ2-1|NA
ASSPASGSLHEQF
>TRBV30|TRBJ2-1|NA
AWSGGSEQF
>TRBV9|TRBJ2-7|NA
ASSRAASISYEQY
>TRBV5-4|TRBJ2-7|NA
ASSFGSGSRNEQY
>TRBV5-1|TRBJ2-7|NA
ASSSRWPGNYEQY
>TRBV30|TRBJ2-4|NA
AWRRSGQGLGAKNIQY